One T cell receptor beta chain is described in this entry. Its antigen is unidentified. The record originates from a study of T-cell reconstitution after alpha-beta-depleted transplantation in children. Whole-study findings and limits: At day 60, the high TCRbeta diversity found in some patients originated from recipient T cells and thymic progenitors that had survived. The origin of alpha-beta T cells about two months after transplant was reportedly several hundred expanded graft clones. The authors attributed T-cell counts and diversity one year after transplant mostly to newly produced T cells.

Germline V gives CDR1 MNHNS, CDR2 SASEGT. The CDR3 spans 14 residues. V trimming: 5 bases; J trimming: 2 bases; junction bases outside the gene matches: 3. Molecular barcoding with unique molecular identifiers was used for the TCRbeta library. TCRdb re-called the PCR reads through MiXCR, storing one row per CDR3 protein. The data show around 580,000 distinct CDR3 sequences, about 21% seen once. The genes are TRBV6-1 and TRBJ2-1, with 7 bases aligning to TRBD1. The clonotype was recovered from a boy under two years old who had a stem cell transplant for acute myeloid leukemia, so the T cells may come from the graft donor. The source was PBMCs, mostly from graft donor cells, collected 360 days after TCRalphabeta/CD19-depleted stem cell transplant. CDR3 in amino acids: CASSTGVPYNEQFF. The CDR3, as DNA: TGTGCCAGCAGTACAGGGGTGCCCTACAATGAGCAGTTCTTC.